Each of the 19 T cell receptor beta chains below was sequenced from the same sample in a study of T cell repertoires in cytomegalovirus infection. Their antigens remain unidentified. MiXCR, run by TCRdb on the reads, gives a single entry per CDR3 protein. The sample lists 700,000 to 850,000 distinct CDR3 sequences; roughly 33% were seen once. The sequencing used cultured CD8+ T cells from PBMCs, collected from culture after CMV antigen stimulation. These receptors were collected from a human donor in good health (CMV status not recorded). Some clones in this sample may be carry-over from other donors' samples.

The chain joins TRBV4-1 to TRBJ1-1; D is perhaps TRBD1 (5 bases). The V gene lost 1 base and the J gene lost 0 bases, with 15 bases spanning the gap. The CDR3 is 17 residues long. Per germline, CDR1 MGHRA and CDR2 YSYEKL. This chain's CDR3 is CASSQGITGLMNTEAFF. Here the CDR3 DNA reads TGCGCCAGCAGCCAAGGTATAACAGGCCTGATGAACACTGAAGCTTTCTTT.

To note about this clonotype: The germline gene is not matched at one end of the junction; a read error may be the cause. The DNA of the CDR3 is TGTGCTAGCAGCTCGGACGGTCCGAACACCGGGGAGCTGTTTTTT. This sequence encodes CASSSDGPNTGELFF. This chain connects TRBV7-6 to TRBJ2-2; no clear D gene. Per the germline V gene, CDR1 is SGHVS and CDR2 is FNYEAQ. The CDR3 has 15 residues. The variable domain in full, with the rest retrieved from reference TRBV7-6 and TRBJ2-2, is GAGVSQSPRYKVTKRGQDVALRCDPISGHVSLYWYRQALGQGPEFLTYFNYEAQQDKSGLPNDRFSAERPEGSISTLTIQRTEQRDSAMYRCASSSDGPNTGELFFGEGSRLTVL.

This clonotype was recorded a few times. The chain recombines TRBV11-2 with TRBJ2-3, with a possible D match to TRBD1 (6 bases). The CDR3 is 16 amino acids. The V gene's germline CDR1 is SGHAT and CDR2 FQNNGV. V was pared by 0 bases and J by 4 bases, with 14 bases between. CDR3 loop: CASSLEVGARADTQYF. CDR3 DNA: TGTGCCAGCAGCTTAGAAGTGGGGGCCCGGGCAGATACGCAGTATTTT.

This clonotype was seen ten or more times. The V gene is TRBV19, the J gene TRBJ2-5; 7 nucleotides match TRBD1. The CDR3 spans 15 residues. V shed 1 base and J 4 bases; nucleotides not matched to a gene: 6. Germline V lookup: CDR1 LNHDA, CDR2 SQIVND (reference sequence). The CDR3 nucleotides read TGTGCCAGTAGTATAGTTGTCTCAGGGGGAGAGACCCAGTACTTC. Translated, it gives CASSIVVSGGETQYF.

At least ten counts were recorded for this clonotype. The V call is TRBV7-8, the J call TRBJ2-7; D ambiguous. The V end lost 5 bases, the J end lost 4 bases, and 9 bases lay between the germline ends. The CDR3 loop spans 12 amino acids. CDR1 is SGHVS and CDR2 is FQNEAQ in the germline V gene. The CDR3 loop is CASSQASYEQYV. DNA of the CDR3: TGTGCCAGCAGCCAGGCGAGTTACGAGCAGTACGTC.

This clonotype was picked up a small number of times. The V gene is TRBV2, the J gene TRBJ1-2; a possible D gene is TRBD1 (5 bases). Germline values: CDR1 SNHLY, CDR2 FYNNEI. V was trimmed by 6 bases and J by 2 bases, leaving 13 bases between them. This CDR3 is 14 amino acids long. The DNA of the CDR3 is TGTGCCAGCAGGGTAGACAGCTCAAACTATGGCTACACCTTC. As protein: CASRVDSSNYGYTF.

J is TRBJ2-6 and V is TRBV29-1, with D unclear. The CDR3 extends over 14 amino acids. V lost 7 bases and J lost 2, with 12 bases in between. Looked up from germline, CDR1 is SQVTM and CDR2 is ANQGSEA. The CDR3 is CSALMETGANVLTF. CDR3 nucleotide sequence: TGCAGCGCCTTGATGGAGACTGGGGCCAACGTCCTGACTTTC. The whole variable domain, filled in from reference TRBV29-1 and TRBJ2-6, reads SAVISQKPSRDICQRGTSLTIQCQVDSQVTMMFWYRQQPGQSLTLIATANQGSEATYESGFVIDKFPISRPNLTFSTLTVSNMSPEDSSIYLCSALMETGANVLTFGAGSRLTVL.

This chain uses TRBV4-1 with TRBJ1-6, with D perhaps matching TRBD1 (5 bases). Germline CDR1 is MGHRA and CDR2 is YSYEKL. CDR3 length: 15 amino acids. Trimming left V 0 bases short and J 9 bases short, with 12 bases between. The CDR3 DNA reads TGCGCCAGCAGCCAAGATCTCAGTGGGGGTTCACCCCTCCACTTT. This codes for CASSQDLSGGSPLHF.

This clonotype has at least ten counts. The rearrangement uses TRBV7-2 and TRBJ2-2; 10 positions match TRBD2. Germline lookup yields CDR1 SGHTA and CDR2 FQGNSA. After removal of 5 bases from V and 5 bases from J, the junction contained 14 bases not matched to a gene. There are 18 residues in the CDR3. The CDR3 loop is CASSPVAGGQGATGELFF. As DNA, the CDR3 is TGTGCCAGCAGCCCAGTAGCGGGGGGCCAGGGGGCGACCGGGGAGCTGTTTTTT.

This clonotype came up a few times. The chain combines TRBV7-3 with TRBJ2-3; D is tentatively TRBD1 or TRBD2 (7 bases each). The germline V gene encodes CDR1 SGHTA and CDR2 FQGTGA. The V and J ends lost 5 bases and 3 bases respectively, with 15 bases between them. This CDR3 contains 15 residues. CDR3 protein: CASSPGGRVTDTQYF. DNA of the CDR3: TGTGCCAGCAGCCCAGGGGGGAGGGTAACAGATACGCAGTATTTT.

A few counts support this clonotype. The V call is TRBV27, the J call TRBJ2-7; TRBD1 matches 8 bases. Per the germline V gene, CDR1 is MNHEY and CDR2 is SMNVEV (reference sequence). The CDR3 loop spans 16 amino acids. The V gene end was trimmed by 6 bases and the J gene end by 3 bases; junction bases not matched to a gene: 13. CDR3 nucleotide sequence: TGTGCCAGCAGCCCTGGGACAGGATTAGGGCTCTACGAGCAGTACTTC. It translates to CASSPGTGLGLYEQYF.

At least ten counts were recorded for this clonotype. The chain is built from TRBV7-9 and TRBJ2-7; 8 nucleotides agree with TRBD2. V was clipped by 4 bases and J by 4 bases; unmatched bases: 6. The CDR3 extends over 14 amino acids. CDR1 and CDR2 from the germline V gene are SEHNR and FQNEAQ (reference sequence). Here the CDR3 reads CASSSKGLAYEQYF. DNA for the CDR3: TGTGCCAGCAGCTCTAAAGGACTAGCTTACGAGCAGTACTTC.

The chain is built from TRBV6-5 and TRBJ2-7, with 7 bases aligning to TRBD2. This CDR3 contains 11 residues. The germline V gene has CDR1 MNHEY and CDR2 SVGAGI. V was clipped by 10 bases and J by 4 bases; unmatched bases: 4. CDR3 residues: CATLSGYEQYV. CDR3 in DNA: TGTGCCACTCTTAGCGGGTACGAGCAGTACGTC.

The chain uses TRBV7-3 and TRBJ2-3, with D possibly being TRBD1 (6 bases). V dropped 2 bases and J dropped 2 bases, with 17 bases sitting between them. This CDR3 spans 17 amino acids. The germline CDR1 and CDR2 sequences are SGHTA and FQGTGA. CDR3 sequence (DNA): TGTGCCAGCAGCTTAGGACATAGCTGGGGGCCCACAGATACGCAGTATTTT. It codes for CASSLGHSWGPTDTQYF. Drawing the rest from reference TRBV7-3 and TRBJ2-3, the complete variable domain is GAGVSQTPSNKVTEKGKYVELRCDPISGHTALYWYRQSLGQGPEFLIYFQGTGAADDSGLPNDRFFAVRPEGSVSTLKIQRTERGDSAVYLCASSLGHSWGPTDTQYFGPGTRLTVL.

This clonotype was observed many times. This chain joins TRBV12-3 or TRBV12-4 and TRBJ1-5; the D is unclear. The CDR3 has 14 amino acids. Trimming left V 0 bases short and J 8 bases short, with 11 bases between. The CDR3 sequence: CASSLASTFEPQHF. The CDR3 bases are TGTGCCAGCAGTTTAGCGAGTACCTTCGAGCCCCAGCATTTT.

The gene calls are TRBV19 and TRBJ2-7; D is undetermined. V lost 3 bases and J 5 bases, leaving 11 bases between the germline ends. The CDR3 extends over 13 amino acids. In germline, CDR1 is LNHDA, CDR2 SQIVND (reference sequence). CDR3 coding DNA: TGTGCCAGTAGTATCCGGGCCGAAGACGAGCAGTACTTC. Amino acids: CASSIRAEDEQYF.

This clonotype was detected many times. This sequence joins TRBV7-6 and TRBJ1-5, with D perhaps TRBD1 (5 bases). V shed 3 bases and J shed 6 bases, with 9 bases lying between them. CDR1 and CDR2 (germline): SGHVS, FNYEAQ. The CDR3 runs 13 residues. CDR3 amino acids: CASSLAGTQPQHF. The CDR3 DNA sequence: TGTGCCAGCAGCTTGGCGGGGACTCAGCCCCAGCATTTT.

The chain uses TRBV28 and TRBJ2-7; D may be TRBD1 or TRBD2 (5 bases each). CDR3 length: 14 amino acids. The germline V gene encodes CDR1 MDHEN and CDR2 SYDVKM. V was pared by 2 bases and J by 3 bases, with 11 bases between. In DNA, the CDR3 is TGTGCCAGCAGTTTAAAGAGGGGCTTCTACGAGCAGTACGTC. Residues: CASSLKRGFYEQYV.

This clonotype was counted ten times or more. The genes are TRBV7-9 and TRBJ1-4, with TRBD1 identical over 9 bases. V trimming: 5 bases; J trimming: 3 bases; junction bases outside the gene matches: 4. Germline V gene data show CDR1 as SEHNR and CDR2 as FQNEAQ (reference sequence). The length of the CDR3 is 15 residues. Here the CDR3 DNA reads TGTGCCAGCAGCCGGACAGGGGCCCCTAATGAAAAACTGTTTTTT. Protein sequence: CASSRTGAPNEKLFF.